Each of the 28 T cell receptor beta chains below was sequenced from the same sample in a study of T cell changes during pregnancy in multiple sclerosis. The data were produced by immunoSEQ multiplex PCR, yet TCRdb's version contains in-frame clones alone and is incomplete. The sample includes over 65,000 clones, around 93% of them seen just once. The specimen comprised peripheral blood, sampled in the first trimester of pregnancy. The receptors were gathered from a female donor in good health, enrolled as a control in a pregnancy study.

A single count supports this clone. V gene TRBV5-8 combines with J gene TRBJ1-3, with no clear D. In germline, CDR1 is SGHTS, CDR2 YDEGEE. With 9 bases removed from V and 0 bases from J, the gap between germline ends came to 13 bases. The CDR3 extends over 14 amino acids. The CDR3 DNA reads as TGTGCCATTTATCAGTTCAGCTCTGGAAACACCATATATTTT. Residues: CAIYQFSSGNTIYF.

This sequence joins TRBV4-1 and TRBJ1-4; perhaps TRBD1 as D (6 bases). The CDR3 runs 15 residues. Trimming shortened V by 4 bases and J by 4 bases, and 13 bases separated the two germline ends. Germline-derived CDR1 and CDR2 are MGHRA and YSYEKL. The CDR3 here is CASSPAGDNNEKLFF. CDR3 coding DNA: TGCGCCAGCAGCCCCGCCGGGGACAATAATGAAAAACTGTTTTTT.

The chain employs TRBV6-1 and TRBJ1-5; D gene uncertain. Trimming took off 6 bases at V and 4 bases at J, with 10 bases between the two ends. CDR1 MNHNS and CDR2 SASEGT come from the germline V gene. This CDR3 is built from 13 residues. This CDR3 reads CASSTSQNQPQHF. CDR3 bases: TGTGCCAGCAGCACCAGTCAGAATCAGCCCCAGCATTTT.

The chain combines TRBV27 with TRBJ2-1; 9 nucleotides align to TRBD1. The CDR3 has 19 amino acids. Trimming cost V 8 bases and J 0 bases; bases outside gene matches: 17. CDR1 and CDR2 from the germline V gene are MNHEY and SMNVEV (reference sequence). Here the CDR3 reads CASRKRDRVLSNSYNEQFF. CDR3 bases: TGTGCCAGCCGAAAGCGGGACAGGGTCCTCTCTAACTCCTACAATGAGCAGTTCTTC.

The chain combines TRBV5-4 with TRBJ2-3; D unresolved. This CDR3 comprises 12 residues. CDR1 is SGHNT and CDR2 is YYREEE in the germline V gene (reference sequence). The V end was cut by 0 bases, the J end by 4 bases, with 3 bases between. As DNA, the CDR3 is TGTGCCAGCAGCTTGGCAGCAGATACGCAGTATTTT. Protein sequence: CASSLAADTQYF.

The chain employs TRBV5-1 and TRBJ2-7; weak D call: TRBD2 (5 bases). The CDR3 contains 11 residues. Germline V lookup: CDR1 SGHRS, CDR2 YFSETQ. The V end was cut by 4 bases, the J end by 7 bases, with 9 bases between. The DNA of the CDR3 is TGCGCCAGCAGCATGTCGGGGGAGCAGTACTTC. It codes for CASSMSGEQYF. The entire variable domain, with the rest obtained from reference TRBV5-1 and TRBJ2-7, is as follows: KAGVTQTPRYLIKTRGQQVTLSCSPISGHRSVSWYQQTPGQGLQFLFEYFSETQRNKGNFPGRFSGRQFSNSRSEMNVSTLELGDSALYLCASSMSGEQYFGPGTRLTVT.

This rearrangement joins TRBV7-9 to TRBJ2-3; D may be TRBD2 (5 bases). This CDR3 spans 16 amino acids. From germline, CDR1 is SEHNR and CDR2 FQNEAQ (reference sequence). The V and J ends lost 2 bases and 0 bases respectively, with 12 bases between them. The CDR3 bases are TGTGCCAGCAGCTTATTACATGGACTTAGCACAGATACGCAGTATTTT. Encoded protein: CASSLLHGLSTDTQYF.

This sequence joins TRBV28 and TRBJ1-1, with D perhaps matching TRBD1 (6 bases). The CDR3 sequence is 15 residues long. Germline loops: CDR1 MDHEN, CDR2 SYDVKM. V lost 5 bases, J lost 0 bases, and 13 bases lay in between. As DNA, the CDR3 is TGTGCCAGCAGTGATCGAACAGGGCTGAACACTGAAGCTTTCTTT. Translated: CASSDRTGLNTEAFF.

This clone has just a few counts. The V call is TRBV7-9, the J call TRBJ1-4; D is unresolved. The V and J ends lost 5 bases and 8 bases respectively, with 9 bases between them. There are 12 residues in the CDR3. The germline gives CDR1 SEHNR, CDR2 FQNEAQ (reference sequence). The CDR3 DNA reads TGTGCCAGCAGCGAGGGTCGGGAAAAACTGTTTTTT. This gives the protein CASSEGREKLFF.

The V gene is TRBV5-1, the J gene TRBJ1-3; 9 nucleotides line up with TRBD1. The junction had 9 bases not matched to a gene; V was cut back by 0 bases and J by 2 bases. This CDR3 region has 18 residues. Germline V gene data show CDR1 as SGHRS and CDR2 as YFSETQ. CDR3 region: CASSLGDRVRAPGNTIYF. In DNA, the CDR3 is TGCGCCAGCAGCTTGGGGGACAGGGTCAGGGCCCCTGGAAACACCATATATTTT. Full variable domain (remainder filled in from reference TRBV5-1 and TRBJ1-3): KAGVTQTPRYLIKTRGQQVTLSCSPISGHRSVSWYQQTPGQGLQFLFEYFSETQRNKGNFPGRFSGRQFSNSRSEMNVSTLELGDSALYLCASSLGDRVRAPGNTIYFGEGSWLTVV.

Here the CDR3 DNA reads TGTGCCAGCAGAAGGACAGGGGGGGATCGCGAGCAGTACTTC. Protein sequence: CASRRTGGDREQYF. The chain links TRBV7-9 to TRBJ2-7; 10 bases are a match to TRBD1. In germline, CDR1 is SEHNR, CDR2 FQNEAQ (reference sequence). Germline trimming cut 6 bases from V and 6 bases from J; bases unmatched to any gene: 8. CDR3 size: 14 residues. Variable domain in full (rest from reference TRBV7-9 and TRBJ2-7): DTGVSQNPRHKITKRGQNVTFRCDPISEHNRLYWYRQTLGQGPEFLTYFQNEAQLEKSRLLSDRFSAERPKGSFSTLEIQRTEQGDSAMYLCASRRTGGDREQYFGPGTRLTVT.

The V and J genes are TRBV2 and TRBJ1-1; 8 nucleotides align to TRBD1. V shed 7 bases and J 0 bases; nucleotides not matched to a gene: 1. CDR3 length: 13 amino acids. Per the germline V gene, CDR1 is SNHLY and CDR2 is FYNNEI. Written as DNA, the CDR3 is TGTGCCAGCAAGGGACAGGTGAACACTGAAGCTTTCTTT. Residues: CASKGQVNTEAFF. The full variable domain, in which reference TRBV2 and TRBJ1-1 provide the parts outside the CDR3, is EPEVTQTPSHQVTQMGQEVILRCVPISNHLYFYWYRQILGQKVEFLVSFYNNEISEKSEIFDDQFSVERPDGSNFTLKIRSTKLEDSAMYFCASKGQVNTEAFFGQGTRLTVV.

DNA of the CDR3: TGTGCCAGCAGCTCCCGGGGGGCAAGCAATCAGCCCCAGCATTTT. Translation gives CASSSRGASNQPQHF. This chain uses TRBV5-6 with TRBJ1-5, with TRBD1 as a possible D gene (6 bases). V shed 3 bases and J shed 1 base, with 11 bases lying between them. The length of the CDR3 is 15 residues. The germline gives CDR1 SGHDT, CDR2 YYEEEE.

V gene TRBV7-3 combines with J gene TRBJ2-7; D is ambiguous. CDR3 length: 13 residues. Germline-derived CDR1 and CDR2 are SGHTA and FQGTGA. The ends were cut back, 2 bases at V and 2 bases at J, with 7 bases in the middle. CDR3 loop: CASSLDSAYEQYF. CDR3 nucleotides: TGTGCCAGCAGCTTAGACTCCGCCTACGAGCAGTACTTC.

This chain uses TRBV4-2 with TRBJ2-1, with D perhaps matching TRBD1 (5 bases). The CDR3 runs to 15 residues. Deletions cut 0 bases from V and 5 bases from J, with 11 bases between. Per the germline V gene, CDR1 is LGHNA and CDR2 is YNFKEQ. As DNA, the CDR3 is TGTGCCAGCAGCCAAGAGGGCAGGGTAAACAATGAGCAGTTCTTC. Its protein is CASSQEGRVNNEQFF.

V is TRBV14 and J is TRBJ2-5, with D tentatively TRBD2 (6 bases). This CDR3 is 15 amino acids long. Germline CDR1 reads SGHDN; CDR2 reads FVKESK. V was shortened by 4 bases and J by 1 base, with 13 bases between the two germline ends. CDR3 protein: CASSRGDLLQETQYF. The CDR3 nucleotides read TGTGCCAGCAGCCGGGGGGATCTCCTCCAAGAGACCCAGTACTTC.

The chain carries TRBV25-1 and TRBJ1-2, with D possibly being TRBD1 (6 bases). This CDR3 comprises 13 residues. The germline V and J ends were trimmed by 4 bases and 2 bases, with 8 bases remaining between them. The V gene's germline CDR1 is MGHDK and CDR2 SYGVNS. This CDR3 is CASSAQGNYGYTF. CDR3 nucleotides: TGTGCCAGCAGTGCTCAGGGGAACTATGGCTACACCTTC.

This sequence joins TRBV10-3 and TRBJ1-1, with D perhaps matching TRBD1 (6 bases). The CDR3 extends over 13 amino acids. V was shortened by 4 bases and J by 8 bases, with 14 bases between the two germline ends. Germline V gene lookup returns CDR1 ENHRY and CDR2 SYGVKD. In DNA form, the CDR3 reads TGTGCCATCAGTGGGACAGCCACGCCAGAAGCTTTCTTT. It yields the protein CAISGTATPEAFF.

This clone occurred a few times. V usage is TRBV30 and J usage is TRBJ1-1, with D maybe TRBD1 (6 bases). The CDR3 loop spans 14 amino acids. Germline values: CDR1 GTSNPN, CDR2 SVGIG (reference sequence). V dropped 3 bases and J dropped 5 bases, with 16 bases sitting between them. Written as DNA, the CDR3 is TGTGCCTGGAGCAGCTACGGGGGGCCAACTGAAGCTTTCTTT. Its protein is CAWSSYGGPTEAFF.

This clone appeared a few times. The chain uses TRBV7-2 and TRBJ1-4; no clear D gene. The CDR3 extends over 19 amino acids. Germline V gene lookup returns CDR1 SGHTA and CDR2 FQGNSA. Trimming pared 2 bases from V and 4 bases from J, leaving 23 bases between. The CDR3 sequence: CASSLLHGPVRTHNEKLFF. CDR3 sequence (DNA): TGTGCCAGCAGCTTACTTCATGGTCCTGTCCGCACACATAATGAAAAACTGTTTTTT.

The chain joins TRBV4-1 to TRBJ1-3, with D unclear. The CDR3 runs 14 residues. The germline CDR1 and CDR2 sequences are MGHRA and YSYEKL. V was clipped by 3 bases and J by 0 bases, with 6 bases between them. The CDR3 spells CASSHRDSGNTIYF. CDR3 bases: TGCGCCAGCAGCCACCGGGACTCTGGAAACACCATATATTTT.

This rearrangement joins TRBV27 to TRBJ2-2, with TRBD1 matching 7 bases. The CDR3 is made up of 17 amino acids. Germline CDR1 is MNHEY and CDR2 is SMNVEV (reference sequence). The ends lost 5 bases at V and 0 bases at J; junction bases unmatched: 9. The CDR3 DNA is TGTGCCAGCAGTCATACTCTCGGGACAGCGAACACCGGGGAGCTGTTTTTT. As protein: CASSHTLGTANTGELFF.

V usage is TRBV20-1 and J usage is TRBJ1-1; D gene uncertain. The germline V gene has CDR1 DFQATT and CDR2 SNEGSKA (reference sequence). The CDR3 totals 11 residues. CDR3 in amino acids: CGGGMNTEAFF. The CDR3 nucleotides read TGCGGAGGAGGCATGAACACTGAAGCTTTCTTT.

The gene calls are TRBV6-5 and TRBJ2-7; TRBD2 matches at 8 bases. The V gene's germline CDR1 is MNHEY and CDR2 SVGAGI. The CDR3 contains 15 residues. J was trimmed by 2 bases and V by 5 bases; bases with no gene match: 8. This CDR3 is CASSLAGVLTYEQYF. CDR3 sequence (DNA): TGTGCCAGCAGTCTAGCGGGCGTACTTACCTACGAGCAGTACTTC.

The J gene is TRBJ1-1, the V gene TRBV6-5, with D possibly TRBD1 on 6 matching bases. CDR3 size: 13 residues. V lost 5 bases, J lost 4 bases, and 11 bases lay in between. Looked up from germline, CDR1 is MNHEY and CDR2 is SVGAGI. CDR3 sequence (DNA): TGTGCCAGCAGTGATACAGGGTTCACTGAAGCTTTCTTT. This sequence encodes CASSDTGFTEAFF.

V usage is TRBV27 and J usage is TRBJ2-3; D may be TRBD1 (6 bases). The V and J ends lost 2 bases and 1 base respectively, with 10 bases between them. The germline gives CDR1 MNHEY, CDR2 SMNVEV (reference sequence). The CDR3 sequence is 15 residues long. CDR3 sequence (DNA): TGTGCCAGCAGTTTAGGCAGGGGAGGCACAGATACGCAGTATTTT. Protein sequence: CASSLGRGGTDTQYF.

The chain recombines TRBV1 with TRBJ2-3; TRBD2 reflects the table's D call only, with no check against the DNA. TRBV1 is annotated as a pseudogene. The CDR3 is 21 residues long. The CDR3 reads CTSSQGPPGLAGGSSTDTQYF. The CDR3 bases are TGCACCAGCAGCCAAGGTCCTCCCGGACTAGCGGGGGGCTCTAGCACAGATACGCAGTATTTT.

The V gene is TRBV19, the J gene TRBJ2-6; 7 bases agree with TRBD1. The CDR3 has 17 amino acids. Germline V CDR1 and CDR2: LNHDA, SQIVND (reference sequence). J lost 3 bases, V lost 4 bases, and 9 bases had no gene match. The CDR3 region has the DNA TGTGCCAGTAGTACCCTAAACAGGGGCCTTGGGGCCAACGTCCTGACTTTC. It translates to CASSTLNRGLGANVLTF.